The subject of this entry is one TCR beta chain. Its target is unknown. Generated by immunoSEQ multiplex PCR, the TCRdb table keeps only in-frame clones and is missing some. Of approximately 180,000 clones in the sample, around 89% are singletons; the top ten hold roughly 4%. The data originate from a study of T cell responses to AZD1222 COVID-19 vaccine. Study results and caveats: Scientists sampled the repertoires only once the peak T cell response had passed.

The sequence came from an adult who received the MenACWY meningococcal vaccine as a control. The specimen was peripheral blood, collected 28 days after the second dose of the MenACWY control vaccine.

CDR3 amino acids: CASSGSRGRGYEQYF. CDR3 in DNA: TGTGCCAGCAGCGGTTCCAGGGGCCGGGGCTACGAGCAGTACTTC. V is TRBV7-9 and J is TRBJ2-7, with D possibly being TRBD1 (6 bases). The germline V gene has CDR1 SEHNR and CDR2 FQNEAQ (reference sequence). This CDR3 spans 15 amino acids. Trimming pared 5 bases from V and 3 bases from J, leaving 17 bases between.